The 9 T cell receptor beta chains below all came from one sample that was sequenced in a study of blood T cell repertoires in COVID-19. Sequencing used immunoSEQ multiplex PCR; TCRdb keeps in-frame clones, though not all of them. In the table there are 110,000 or so clones, approximately 80% of which are singletons. Material: peripheral blood. The receptor source for this set is a man in his 70s with acute or convalescent COVID-19.

The chain carries TRBV19 and TRBJ2-6; D remains unclear. This CDR3 spans 15 amino acids. Germline values: CDR1 LNHDA, CDR2 SQIVND (reference sequence). V was clipped by 5 bases and J by 0 bases, with 8 bases between them. The CDR3 sequence: CASSEVSSGANVLTF. The DNA of the CDR3 is TGTGCCAGTAGTGAGGTCTCCTCTGGGGCCAACGTCCTGACTTTC. Based on the CDR3 plus reference TRBV19 and TRBJ2-6, the full variable domain is DGGITQSPKYLFRKEGQNVTLSCEQNLNHDAMYWYRQDPGQGLRLIYYSQIVNDFQKGDIAEGYSVSREKKESFPLTVTSAQKNPTAFYLCASSEVSSGANVLTFGAGSRLTVL.

The chain recombines TRBV6-2 or TRBV6-3 with TRBJ1-1, with D maybe TRBD1 (6 bases). The germline gives CDR1 MNHEY, CDR2 SVGEGT. V shed 4 bases and J shed 0 bases, with 12 bases lying between them. This CDR3 has 15 residues. CDR3 DNA sequence: TGTGCCAGCAGTTGGCAGGACAGAGTGAACACTGAAGCTTTCTTT. Its translation is CASSWQDRVNTEAFF.

This clone has more than one count but fewer than ten. Mismatch with germline at one junction end may stem from a read error. This sequence joins TRBV27 and TRBJ1-6, with TRBD1 identical over 11 bases. The germline gives CDR1 MNHEY, CDR2 SMNVEV (reference sequence). The CDR3 covers 14 residues. The CDR3 sequence: CATSKGQGGSPLHF. CDR3 bases: TGTGCCACCAGTAAGGGACAGGGGGGTTCACCCCTCCACTTT.

This clone was seen just once. V and J are TRBV4-2 and TRBJ2-2, with 10 bases that match TRBD2. The germline CDR1 and CDR2 sequences are LGHNA and YNFKEQ. V shed 5 bases, J shed 6 bases, and the junction held 12 bases outside the gene matches. This CDR3 spans 17 amino acids. This CDR3 reads CASSWVLGLATAGELFF. CDR3 DNA sequence: TGTGCCAGCAGCTGGGTTCTGGGACTAGCGACGGCCGGGGAGCTGTTTTTT.

V is TRBV18 and J is TRBJ2-2, with D possibly being TRBD2 (6 bases). Trimming stripped 3 bases from V and 4 bases from J, with 9 bases between. The CDR3 contains 14 residues. Germline V gene data show CDR1 as KGHSH and CDR2 as LQKENI. CDR3 region: CASSPPAGTGELFF. CDR3 DNA: TGTGCCAGCTCACCCCCAGCGGGCACCGGGGAGCTGTTTTTT.

This chain joins TRBV30 and TRBJ1-1; D is perhaps TRBD1 (5 bases). V dropped 8 bases and J dropped 10 bases, with 20 bases sitting between them. The CDR3 consists of 12 residues. Germline V gene data show CDR1 as GTSNPN and CDR2 as SVGIG (reference sequence). The chain's CDR3 is CARLGEGRGAFF. Here the CDR3 DNA reads TGTGCCCGCCTTGGGGAGGGGAGGGGAGCTTTCTTT.

To note about this clone: This specimen includes other DNA sequences encoding the same CDR3. The chain employs TRBV5-1 and TRBJ2-3; no firm D call. The V gene lost 0 bases and the J gene lost 4 bases, with 6 bases spanning the gap. This CDR3 contains 13 residues. Germline V lookup: CDR1 SGHRS, CDR2 YFSETQ. The CDR3 loop is CASSLVPADTQYF. In DNA, the CDR3 is TGCGCCAGCAGCTTGGTACCGGCAGATACGCAGTATTTT.

A single count supports this clone. The J gene is TRBJ2-2, the V gene TRBV19, with 11 positions matching TRBD1. V lost 7 bases and J lost 3; bases outside the gene matches: 7. The CDR3 consists of 16 residues. CDR1 is LNHDA, CDR2 SQIVND, per germline (reference sequence). CDR3 in amino acids: CASTPPGQGDTGELFF. In nucleotides, the CDR3 is TGTGCCAGTACCCCGCCGGGACAGGGGGACACCGGGGAGCTGTTTTTT. Combining the CDR3 with reference TRBV19 and TRBJ2-2 gives the whole variable domain DGGITQSPKYLFRKEGQNVTLSCEQNLNHDAMYWYRQDPGQGLRLIYYSQIVNDFQKGDIAEGYSVSREKKESFPLTVTSAQKNPTAFYLCASTPPGQGDTGELFFGEGSRLTVL.

The chain recombines TRBV4-2 with TRBJ2-5; D is perhaps TRBD2 (5 bases). Germline V gene sequence: CDR1 LGHNA, CDR2 YNFKEQ. V lost 0 bases, J lost 5 bases, and 16 bases lay in between. This CDR3 contains 16 residues. CDR3 in amino acids: CASSQDSTGIGETQYF. As DNA, the CDR3 is TGTGCCAGCAGCCAAGATTCAACGGGGATCGGGGAGACCCAGTACTTC.